The 6 T cell receptor beta chains listed next were all sequenced from one sample in a study of T cells in Graves' hyperthyroidism and ophthalmopathy. RNA transcripts gave rise to amplified TCR beta CDR3 regions. The HTBI set primed first-round TCR CDR3 RT-PCR. TCRdb called the multiplex PCR reads again in MiXCR, with one record for every CDR3 protein. The sample lists a few hundred thousand distinct CDR3 sequences, about 20% occurring once. The sample taken for sequencing was blood. The receptors were gathered from a man aged 25 to 40 with Graves' ophthalmopathy.

This clonotype was found a few times. A junction end diverges from the germline sequence, so it may reflect a read error. The J gene is TRBJ2-1, the V gene TRBV20-1; tentative D call: TRBD2 (5 bases). Germline CDR1 is DFQATT and CDR2 is SNEGSKA (reference sequence). The CDR3 contains 15 residues. CDR3 loop: CSSRPLGGSYNEQFF. CDR3 nucleotide sequence: TGCAGTTCTAGGCCCCTCGGAGGCTCCTACAATGAGCAGTTCTTC.

Many counts were recorded for this clonotype. The gene calls are TRBV2 and TRBJ2-4; TRBD1 or TRBD2 may be the D gene (5 bases each). Looked up from germline, CDR1 is SNHLY and CDR2 is FYNNEI. V lost 3 bases and J lost 7, with 13 bases in between. This CDR3 spans 14 amino acids. CDR3 DNA: TGTGCCAGCAGTGATAAGGGGAGTACGAACATTCAGTACTTC. Translating it yields CASSDKGSTNIQYF.

In its sample, this clonotype was seen many times. The gene calls are TRBV7-2 and TRBJ2-3; D may be TRBD1 (5 bases). CDR1 is SGHTA and CDR2 is FQGNSA in the germline V gene. V lost 5 bases and J 5 bases, leaving 8 bases between the germline ends. The CDR3 runs 12 residues. This CDR3 reads CASSLGEDTQYF. CDR3 nucleotide sequence: TGTGCCAGCAGCCTAGGGGAAGATACGCAGTATTTT.

In this sample, this clonotype turned up many times. The V and J genes are TRBV10-2 and TRBJ2-3; possible D gene TRBD1, 5 bases. The CDR3 is 13 residues long. Germline CDR1 is WSHSY and CDR2 is SAAADI. Trimming took 8 bases from V and 2 from J, leaving 11 bases between them. The CDR3 protein is CASRRASTDTQYF. The CDR3, as DNA: TGCGCCAGCCGCAGGGCCTCCACAGATACGCAGTATTTT.

This chain links TRBV7-8 with TRBJ2-7; TRBD2 matches at 11 bases. This CDR3 contains 18 residues. Germline CDR1 is SGHVS and CDR2 is FQNEAQ. V gave up 4 bases and J gave up 5 bases; unmatched junction bases: 16. CDR3 coding DNA: TGTGCCAGCAGCTCCTCACCTGGGGGTACTAGCGGGAGCAACGAGCAGTACTTC. Translating gives CASSSSPGGTSGSNEQYF.

V and J are TRBV6-2 or TRBV6-3 and TRBJ2-1, with 9 positions matching TRBD2. V shed 3 bases and J 4 bases; nucleotides not matched to a gene: 7. The CDR3 is made up of 16 amino acids. Per the germline V gene, CDR1 is MNHEY and CDR2 is SVGEGT. The CDR3 DNA reads TGTGCCAGCAGTTATGCGGGAGGGTCTGGTTACAATGAGCAGTTCTTC. This encodes CASSYAGGSGYNEQFF.